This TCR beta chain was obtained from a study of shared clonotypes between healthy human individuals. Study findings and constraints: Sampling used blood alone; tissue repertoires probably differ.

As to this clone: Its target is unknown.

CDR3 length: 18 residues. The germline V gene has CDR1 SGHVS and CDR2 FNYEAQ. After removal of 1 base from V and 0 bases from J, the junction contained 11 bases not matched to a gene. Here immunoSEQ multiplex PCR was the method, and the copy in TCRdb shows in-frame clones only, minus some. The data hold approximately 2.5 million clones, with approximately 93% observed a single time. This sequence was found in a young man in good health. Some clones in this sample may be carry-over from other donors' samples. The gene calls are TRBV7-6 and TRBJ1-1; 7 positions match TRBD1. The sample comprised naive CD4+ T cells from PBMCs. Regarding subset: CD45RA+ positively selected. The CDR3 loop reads CASSLVGGGASMNTEAFF. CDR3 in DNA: TGTGCCAGCAGCTTAGTGGGAGGGGGCGCATCTATGAACACTGAAGCTTTCTTT. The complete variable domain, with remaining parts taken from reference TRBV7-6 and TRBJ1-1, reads GAGVSQSPRYKVTKRGQDVALRCDPISGHVSLYWYRQALGQGPEFLTYFNYEAQQDKSGLPNDRFSAERPEGSISTLTIQRTEQRDSAMYRCASSLVGGGASMNTEAFFGQGTRLTVV.